One sample yielded the 25 T cell receptor beta chains listed below, sequenced in a study of Ad26.COV2.S vaccination and SARS-CoV-2 variants (dated by TCRdb to about 2021). This specimen's treatment or condition label, per the study, means: 19 received Ad26.COV2.S at low or high dose, single or two shots; 5 received placebo; per-sample allocation not given. For vaccine and placebo recipients, the sequenced repertoires came from samples collected on day 63 after the first injection. Library method: the immunoSEQ multiplex PCR assay. This immuneACCESS table, as held by TCRdb, lists in-frame sequences with V and J called but not all clones. Of the missing ones, under half trace to an unresolved V gene in checked studies; the others have no known cause. The sample table lists some 340,000 clones, just under 85% of them with a count of one. Clones ranked in the top ten supply approximately 2% of the sample.

The sequences come from peripheral blood, collected in a trial of Ad26.COV2.S vaccine versus placebo. These receptors were obtained from a person aged 18 to 59 who received the Ad26.COV2.S COVID-19 vaccine or a placebo.

This chain uses TRBV6-6 with TRBJ1-2, with D hard to call. In germline, CDR1 is MNHNY, CDR2 SVGAGI (reference sequence). The germline V and J ends were trimmed by 6 bases and 8 bases, with 19 bases remaining between them. The CDR3 has 14 residues. The chain's CDR3 is CASSSTDGYGGYTF. Written as DNA, the CDR3 is TGTGCCAGCAGCTCCACTGACGGGTATGGAGGCTACACCTTC.

The rearrangement links TRBV6-7 to TRBJ2-3; 9 bases are a match to TRBD2. TRBV6-7 is identified as an open reading frame with a role that is uncertain. Trimming cost V 0 bases and J 4 bases; bases outside gene matches: 17. This CDR3 region has 20 residues. The CDR3 loop reads CASSYSGGPGLGGGADTQYF. In DNA form, the CDR3 reads TGTGCCAGCAGTTACTCAGGTGGTCCGGGACTCGGCGGGGGGGCAGATACGCAGTATTTT.

The chain employs TRBV7-2 and TRBJ1-1, with TRBD1 identical over 7 bases. CDR1 SGHTA and CDR2 FQGNSA come from the germline V gene. The CDR3 loop spans 15 amino acids. Trimming removed 5 bases from V and 3 bases from J; junction bases left unmatched: 9. CDR3 amino acids: CASSARQGIDTEAFF. For the CDR3, the DNA is TGTGCCAGCAGCGCACGACAGGGTATAGACACTGAAGCTTTCTTT.

The chain is built from TRBV14 and TRBJ1-1, with no clear D. The CDR3 is 13 residues long. V was shortened by 4 bases and J by 1 base, with 7 bases between the two germline ends. CDR1 SGHDN and CDR2 FVKESK come from the germline V gene. The CDR3 reads CASSLWQNTEAFF. The CDR3 DNA sequence: TGTGCCAGCAGCCTTTGGCAGAACACTGAAGCTTTCTTT.

V usage is TRBV20-1 and J usage is TRBJ1-1, with TRBD1 as a possible D gene (6 bases). The CDR3 covers 16 residues. Germline V CDR1 and CDR2: DFQATT, SNEGSKA (reference sequence). Trimming cost V 3 bases and J 0 bases, with 17 bases left between them. The DNA of the CDR3 is TGCAGTGCTAGTTGGACTCGACAGGTTTTGAACACTGAAGCTTTCTTT. This translates into CSASWTRQVLNTEAFF.

This clone was found a few times. The rearrangement links TRBV7-8 to TRBJ2-4; 10 bases map to TRBD2. Germline-derived CDR1 and CDR2 are SGHVS and FQNEAQ. This CDR3 is built from 18 residues. With V trimmed by 2 bases and J by 4 bases, 11 bases remained unmatched. In DNA form, the CDR3 reads TGTGCCAGCAGCTTACCCCGCAGGATAGCGGGGGGTAAAAACATTCAGTACTTC. This translates into CASSLPRRIAGGKNIQYF.

The chain recombines TRBV19 with TRBJ1-2, with no clear D. CDR1 is LNHDA and CDR2 is SQIVND in the germline V gene (reference sequence). V dropped 2 bases and J dropped 6 bases, with 13 bases sitting between them. CDR3 size: 14 residues. The DNA of the CDR3 is TGTGCCAGTAGTATAAGCGACTTAGCAAATGGCTACACCTTC. This translates into CASSISDLANGYTF.

The genes are TRBV2 and TRBJ2-6; 8 nucleotides line up with TRBD1. V dropped 7 bases and J dropped 4; count of bases not matched to a gene: 6. This CDR3 spans 15 amino acids. Germline V gives CDR1 SNHLY, CDR2 FYNNEI. The CDR3 sequence is CASTGQGPGANVLTF. Here the CDR3 DNA reads TGTGCCAGCACAGGACAGGGTCCCGGGGCCAACGTCCTGACTTTC.

The V and J genes are TRBV6-4 and TRBJ2-3; D could derive from TRBD1 or TRBD2 (5 bases each). The CDR3 has 17 amino acids. The germline V gene encodes CDR1 MRHNA and CDR2 SNTAGT. Trimming pared 1 base from V and 0 bases from J, leaving 14 bases between. The CDR3 DNA sequence: TGTGCCAGCAGTGACTGGGTCTTCGGGGCTAGCACAGATACGCAGTATTTT. It is translated as CASSDWVFGASTDTQYF.

This rearrangement joins TRBV5-6 to TRBJ2-1; D is unresolved. The CDR3 runs to 18 residues. Trimming pared 0 bases from V and 7 bases from J, leaving 23 bases between. Germline V gene data show CDR1 as SGHDT and CDR2 as YYEEEE. The CDR3 here is CASSLELNVRHPLNEQFF. The CDR3 bases are TGTGCCAGCAGCTTGGAGCTAAACGTGAGACACCCTTTGAATGAGCAGTTCTTC.

This rearrangement joins TRBV7-9 to TRBJ2-7; 12 bases agree with TRBD1. The CDR3 covers 13 residues. Germline lookup yields CDR1 SEHNR and CDR2 FQNEAQ (reference sequence). With V trimmed by 1 base and J by 11 bases, 3 bases remained unmatched. DNA of the CDR3: TGTGCCAGCAGCTTAGGGGGACAGGGGGCGGAGTACTTC. This encodes CASSLGGQGAEYF.

The gene calls are TRBV2 and TRBJ2-7, with D possibly matching TRBD1 (6 bases). Germline V gene lookup returns CDR1 SNHLY and CDR2 FYNNEI. This CDR3 is 13 amino acids long. The V gene lost 5 bases and the J gene lost 12 bases, with 20 bases spanning the gap. The CDR3 protein is CASSTTGRSSAYF. The CDR3 DNA is TGTGCCAGCAGTACGACAGGACGGTCTTCTGCGTACTTC.

The chain has TRBV20-1 and TRBJ1-5, with D possibly matching TRBD1 (6 bases). With 3 bases removed from V and 6 bases from J, the gap between germline ends came to 12 bases. This CDR3 has 13 residues. The V gene's germline CDR1 is DFQATT and CDR2 SNEGSKA (reference sequence). The DNA for the CDR3 is TGCAGTGCTAGTAAACAGGGAGGTCAGCCCCAGCATTTT. Translating gives CSASKQGGQPQHF.

The chain combines TRBV10-3 with TRBJ1-1; D call uncertain. This CDR3 comprises 16 residues. Germline V gene sequence: CDR1 ENHRY, CDR2 SYGVKD. The V gene lost 2 bases and the J gene lost 1 base, with 14 bases spanning the gap. The DNA of the CDR3 is TGTGCCATCAGTGAGCAAGACGGACGGTCGAACACTGAAGCTTTCTTT. The encoded protein is CAISEQDGRSNTEAFF.

The J gene is TRBJ1-1, the V gene TRBV2; 9 nucleotides agree with TRBD1. This CDR3 has 17 residues. Germline CDR1 and CDR2: SNHLY and FYNNEI. J gave up 5 bases and V 2 bases, and 12 bases lay outside the gene matches. The CDR3, as DNA: TGTGCCAGCAGTGAACGGGGACAGGGAGTTGGAATGACTGAAGCTTTCTTT. It encodes CASSERGQGVGMTEAFF.

The V and J genes are TRBV19 and TRBJ2-1, with 11 bases aligning to TRBD1. The length of the CDR3 is 15 residues. V was clipped by 6 bases and J by 10 bases; unmatched bases: 11. Germline V gene lookup returns CDR1 LNHDA and CDR2 SQIVND (reference sequence). The CDR3 reads CASSTGTGGAREQFF. In nucleotides, the CDR3 is TGTGCCAGTAGCACCGGGACAGGGGGAGCTAGAGAGCAGTTCTTC.

The J gene is TRBJ2-7, the V gene TRBV5-1; perhaps TRBD2 as D (7 bases). Trimming removed 2 bases at V and 3 bases at J, with 12 bases between. Germline lookup yields CDR1 SGHRS and CDR2 YFSETQ. The CDR3 is 14 residues long. The CDR3 reads CASSLVGGDYEQYF. In nucleotides, the CDR3 is TGCGCCAGCAGCTTAGTAGGGGGGGACTACGAGCAGTACTTC.

V usage is TRBV4-2 and J usage is TRBJ2-1; TRBD2 matches 10 bases. The CDR3 totals 16 residues. V gave up 5 bases and J gave up 7 bases; unmatched junction bases: 11. Germline assignment: CDR1 LGHNA and CDR2 YNFKEQ. The CDR3 is CASSGRSAGGQNEQFF. CDR3 DNA: TGTGCCAGCAGCGGAAGGTCAGCGGGGGGGCAAAATGAGCAGTTCTTC.

The chain employs TRBV7-2 and TRBJ1-1, with TRBD1 as a possible D gene (6 bases). V was cut by 5 bases and J by 5 bases, with 27 bases left in between. The germline gives CDR1 SGHTA, CDR2 FQGNSA. This CDR3 is built from 18 residues. The CDR3 is CASSPAVGGRTLRTEAFF. CDR3 in DNA: TGTGCCAGCAGCCCGGCGGTGGGGGGCCGCACCCTGAGGACTGAAGCTTTCTTT.

The chain recombines TRBV7-9 with TRBJ2-2; the match to TRBD2 covers 14 bases. This CDR3 comprises 16 residues. V lost 5 bases, J lost 6 bases, and 5 bases stayed unmatched. Looked up from germline, CDR1 is SEHNR and CDR2 is FQNEAQ (reference sequence). CDR3 bases: TGTGCCAGCAGCCCATGGACTAGCGGGGGGCCCGGGGAGCTGTTTTTT. Its translation: CASSPWTSGGPGELFF.

The genes are TRBV19 and TRBJ1-1, with D unresolved. The germline CDR1 and CDR2 sequences are LNHDA and SQIVND (reference sequence). The CDR3 has 13 residues. Trimming removed 3 bases from V and 6 bases from J, with 11 bases in between. The CDR3 loop is CASSILGRSEAFF. The CDR3 DNA is TGTGCCAGTAGTATTCTCGGGAGGTCTGAAGCTTTCTTT.

The chain links TRBV14 to TRBJ2-7, with 8 bases fitting TRBD1. V was clipped by 0 bases and J by 3 bases; unmatched bases: 10. CDR1 is SGHDN and CDR2 is FVKESK in the germline V gene. The CDR3 totals 17 residues. This chain's CDR3 is CASSQEYRGNLIYEQYF. The CDR3 DNA is TGTGCCAGCAGCCAAGAGTACAGGGGGAATTTAATCTACGAGCAGTACTTC.

The CDR3 here is CATSDLWTQYF. The CDR3 DNA reads as TGTGCCACCAGTGATTTGTGGACGCAGTATTTT. The V call is TRBV24-1, the J call TRBJ2-3; D ambiguous. With 0 bases removed from V and 9 bases from J, the gap between germline ends came to 3 bases. The V gene's germline CDR1 is KGHDR and CDR2 SFDVKD. This CDR3 has 11 amino acids.

V gene TRBV5-4 combines with J gene TRBJ2-3; 7 bases are a match to TRBD1. V lost 2 bases and J lost 3; bases outside the gene matches: 3. CDR3 length equals 14 residues. In germline, CDR1 is SGHNT, CDR2 YYREEE (reference sequence). The CDR3 is CASSFLTGTDTQYF. CDR3 DNA sequence: TGTGCCAGCAGCTTCCTGACAGGGACAGATACGCAGTATTTT.

V gene TRBV5-4 combines with J gene TRBJ1-1; D unresolved. Per germline, CDR1 SGHNT and CDR2 YYREEE (reference sequence). This CDR3 is 14 amino acids long. V lost 0 bases to trimming and J lost 0 bases, with 6 bases between them. CDR3 amino acids: CASSLDLMNTEAFF. The CDR3 nucleotides are TGTGCCAGCAGCTTGGACTTAATGAACACTGAAGCTTTCTTT. The complete variable domain, with remaining parts taken from reference TRBV5-4 and TRBJ1-1, reads ETGVTQSPTHLIKTRGQQVTLRCSSQSGHNTVSWYQQALGQGPQFIFQYYREEENGRGNFPPRFSGLQFPNYSSELNVNALELDDSALYLCASSLDLMNTEAFFGQGTRLTVV.